The following is a T cell receptor (beta chain) sequence with its context. Its specificity is unknown. This record belongs to a study of CD8 T cells in ankylosing spondylitis. The CDR3 loop spans 13 amino acids. Germline V gene data show CDR1 as SQVTM and CDR2 as ANQGSEA. V was pared by 7 bases and J by 4 bases, with 7 bases of the junction left unmatched. Notes on the study in general: Ankylosing spondylitis blood seemed to carry a telltale TCR beta motif made of several highly homologous variants. Prior work had noted some motif variants in reactive arthritis blood and synovial fluid. The authors found the disease-linked clones to be CD8+ and relatively rare in peripheral blood.

Preparation of TCR beta libraries was done by quantitative 5'-RACE with molecular barcodes. MiXCR was run by TCRdb on the 5' RACE reads, yielding one entry per CDR3 protein. The sample includes more than 600,000 distinct CDR3 sequences, around 17% seen only once; the top ten take around 19%. This receptor was taken from a male donor with ankylosing spondylitis. The chain recombines TRBV29-1 with TRBJ1-1; 9 nucleotides line up with TRBD1. The specimen was blood, either unsorted or a sorted T cell fraction (not recorded which). The CDR3 DNA follows: TGCAGCGGCCGAGGACAGGGGCTCACTGAAGCTTTCTTT. As protein: CSGRGQGLTEAFF.